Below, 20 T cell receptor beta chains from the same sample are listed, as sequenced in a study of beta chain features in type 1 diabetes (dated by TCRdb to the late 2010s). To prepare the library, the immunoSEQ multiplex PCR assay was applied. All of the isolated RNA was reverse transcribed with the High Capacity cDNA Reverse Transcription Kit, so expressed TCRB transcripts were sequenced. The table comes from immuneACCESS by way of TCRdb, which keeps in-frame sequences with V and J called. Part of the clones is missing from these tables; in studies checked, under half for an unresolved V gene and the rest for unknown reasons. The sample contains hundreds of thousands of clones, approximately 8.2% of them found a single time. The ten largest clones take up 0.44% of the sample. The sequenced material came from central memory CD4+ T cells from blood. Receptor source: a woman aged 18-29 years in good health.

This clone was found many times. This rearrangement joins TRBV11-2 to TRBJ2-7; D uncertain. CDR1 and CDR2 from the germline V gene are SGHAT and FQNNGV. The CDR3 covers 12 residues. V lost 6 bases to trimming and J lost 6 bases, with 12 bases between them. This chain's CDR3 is CASSWVVGEQYF. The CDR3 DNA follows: TGTGCCAGCAGTTGGGTGGTAGGCGAGCAGTACTTC.

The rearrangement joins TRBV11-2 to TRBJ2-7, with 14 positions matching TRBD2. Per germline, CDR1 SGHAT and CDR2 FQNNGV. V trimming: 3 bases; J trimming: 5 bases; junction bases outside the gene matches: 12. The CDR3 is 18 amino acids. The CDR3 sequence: CASSFGGLAGGLRNEQYF. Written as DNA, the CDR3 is TGTGCCAGCAGCTTTGGAGGACTAGCGGGAGGATTGAGAAACGAGCAGTACTTC.

The CDR3 DNA follows: TGTGCCAGCAGCAAAGGTCCGCGGCGGACTAGTAGCAATGAGCAGTTCTTC. This gives the protein CASSKGPRRTSSNEQFF. This rearrangement joins TRBV21-1 to TRBJ2-1; TRBD2, the table's D call, lacks a check against the DNA. TRBV21-1 is a known pseudogene. The CDR3 loop spans 17 amino acids.

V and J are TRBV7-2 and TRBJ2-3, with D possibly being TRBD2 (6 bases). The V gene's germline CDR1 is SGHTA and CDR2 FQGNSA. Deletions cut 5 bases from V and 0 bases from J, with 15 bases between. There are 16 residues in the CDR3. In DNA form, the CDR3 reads TGTGCCAGCAGCCCGAGGCCTAGCGAGAGCACAGATACGCAGTATTTT. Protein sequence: CASSPRPSESTDTQYF.

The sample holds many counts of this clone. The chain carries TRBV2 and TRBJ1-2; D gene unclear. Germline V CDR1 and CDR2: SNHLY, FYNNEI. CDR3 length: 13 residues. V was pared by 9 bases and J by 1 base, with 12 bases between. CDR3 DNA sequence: TGTGCCAGTGGTAACCAGATTAACTATGGCTACACCTTC. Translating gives CASGNQINYGYTF.

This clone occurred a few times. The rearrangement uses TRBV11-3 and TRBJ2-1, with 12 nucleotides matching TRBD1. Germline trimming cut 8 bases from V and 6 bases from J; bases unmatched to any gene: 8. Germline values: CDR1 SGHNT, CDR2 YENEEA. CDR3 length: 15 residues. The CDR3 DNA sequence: TGTGCCAGCGGACCGGGACAGGGGGCGCCCAATGAGCAGTTCTTC. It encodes CASGPGQGAPNEQFF.

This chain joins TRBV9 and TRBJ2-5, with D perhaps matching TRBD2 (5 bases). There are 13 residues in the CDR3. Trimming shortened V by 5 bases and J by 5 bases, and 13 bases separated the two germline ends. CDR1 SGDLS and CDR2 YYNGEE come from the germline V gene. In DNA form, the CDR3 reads TGTGCCAGCAGTGAAACTAGTTATGAGACCCAGTACTTC. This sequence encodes CASSETSYETQYF.

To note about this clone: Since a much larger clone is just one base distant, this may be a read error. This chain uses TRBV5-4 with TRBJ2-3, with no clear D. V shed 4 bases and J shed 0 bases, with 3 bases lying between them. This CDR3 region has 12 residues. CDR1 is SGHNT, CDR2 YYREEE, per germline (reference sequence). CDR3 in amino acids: CASSISTDTQYF. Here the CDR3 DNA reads TGTGCCAGCAGCATAAGCACAGATACGCAGTATTTT.

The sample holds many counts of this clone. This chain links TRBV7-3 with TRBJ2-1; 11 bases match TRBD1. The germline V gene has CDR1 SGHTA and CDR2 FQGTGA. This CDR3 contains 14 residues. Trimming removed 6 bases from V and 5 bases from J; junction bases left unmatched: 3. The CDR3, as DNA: TGTGCCAGCAGTCCGGGACAGGGGGACAATGAGCAGTTCTTC. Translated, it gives CASSPGQGDNEQFF.

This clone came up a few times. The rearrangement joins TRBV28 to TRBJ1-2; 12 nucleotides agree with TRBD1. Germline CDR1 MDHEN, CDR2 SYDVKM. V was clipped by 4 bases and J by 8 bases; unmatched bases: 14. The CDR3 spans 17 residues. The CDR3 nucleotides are TGTGCCAGCAGTTACCAAGGGACAGGGGGCGCGATATGGGGCTACACCTTC. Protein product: CASSYQGTGGAIWGYTF.

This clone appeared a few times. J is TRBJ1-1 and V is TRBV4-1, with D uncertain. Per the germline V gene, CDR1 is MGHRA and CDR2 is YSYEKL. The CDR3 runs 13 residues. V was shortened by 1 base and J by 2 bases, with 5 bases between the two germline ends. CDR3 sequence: CASSQAPNTEAFF. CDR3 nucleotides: TGCGCCAGCAGCCAAGCCCCCAACACTGAAGCTTTCTTT.

Written as DNA, the CDR3 is TGTGCCAGCAGCCACCGGGACAGCTATGGCTACACCTTC. Translating it yields CASSHRDSYGYTF. This chain connects TRBV7-2 to TRBJ1-2; 7 positions match TRBD1. J lost 4 bases, V lost 5 bases, and 4 bases had no gene match. This CDR3 is built from 13 residues. Germline V lookup: CDR1 SGHTA, CDR2 FQGNSA.

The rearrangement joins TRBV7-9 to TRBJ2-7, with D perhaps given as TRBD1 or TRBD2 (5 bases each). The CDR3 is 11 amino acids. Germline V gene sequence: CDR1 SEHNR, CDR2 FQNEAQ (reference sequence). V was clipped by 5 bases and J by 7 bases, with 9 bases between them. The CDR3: CASSLWGEQYF. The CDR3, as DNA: TGTGCCAGCAGCCTTTGGGGGGAGCAGTACTTC.

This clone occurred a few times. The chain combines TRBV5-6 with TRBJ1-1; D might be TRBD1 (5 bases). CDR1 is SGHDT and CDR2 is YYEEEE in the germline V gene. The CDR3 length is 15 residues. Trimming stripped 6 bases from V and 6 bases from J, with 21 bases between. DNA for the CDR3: TGTGCCAGCATGATGGATCAGGGATCTCTCTCTGAAGCTTTCTTT. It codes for CASMMDQGSLSEAFF.

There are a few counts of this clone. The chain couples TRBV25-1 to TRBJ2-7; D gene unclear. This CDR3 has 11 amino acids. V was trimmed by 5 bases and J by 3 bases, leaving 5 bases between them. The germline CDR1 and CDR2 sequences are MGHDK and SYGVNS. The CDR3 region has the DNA TGTGCCAGCAGTAAGCACTACGAGCAGTACTTC. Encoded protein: CASSKHYEQYF.

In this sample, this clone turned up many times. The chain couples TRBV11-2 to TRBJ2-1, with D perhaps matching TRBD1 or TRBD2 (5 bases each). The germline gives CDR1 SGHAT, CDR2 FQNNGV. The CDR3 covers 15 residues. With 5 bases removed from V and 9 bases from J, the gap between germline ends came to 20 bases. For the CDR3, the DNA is TGTGCCAGCAGCATCCCGGGGACCCATCATCCTGAGCAGTTCTTC. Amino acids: CASSIPGTHHPEQFF.

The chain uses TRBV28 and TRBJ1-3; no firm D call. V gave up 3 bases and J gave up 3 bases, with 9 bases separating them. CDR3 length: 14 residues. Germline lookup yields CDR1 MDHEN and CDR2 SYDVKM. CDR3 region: CASSFRGYGNTIYF. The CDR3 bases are TGTGCCAGCAGTTTCCGGGGTTATGGAAACACCATATATTTT.

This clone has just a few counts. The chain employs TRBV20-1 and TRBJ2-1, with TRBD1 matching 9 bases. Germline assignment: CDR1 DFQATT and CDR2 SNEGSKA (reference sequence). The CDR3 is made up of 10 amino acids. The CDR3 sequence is CRQGANEQFF. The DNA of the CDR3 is TGCAGACAGGGGGCCAATGAGCAGTTCTTC.

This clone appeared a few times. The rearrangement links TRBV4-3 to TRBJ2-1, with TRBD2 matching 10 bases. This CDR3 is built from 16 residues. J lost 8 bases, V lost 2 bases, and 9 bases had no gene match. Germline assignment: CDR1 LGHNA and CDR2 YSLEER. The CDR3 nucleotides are TGCGCCAGCAGCCAAAATCGTCGCCTAGCGGGAGATGAGCAGTTCTTC. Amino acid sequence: CASSQNRRLAGDEQFF.

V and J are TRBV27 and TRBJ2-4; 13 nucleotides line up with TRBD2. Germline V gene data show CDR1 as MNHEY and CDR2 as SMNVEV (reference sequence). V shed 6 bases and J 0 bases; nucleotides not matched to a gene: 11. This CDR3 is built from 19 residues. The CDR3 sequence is CASSQGLGLAGKAKNIQYF. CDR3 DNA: TGTGCCAGCAGCCAGGGGTTGGGACTAGCGGGAAAAGCCAAAAACATTCAGTACTTC.